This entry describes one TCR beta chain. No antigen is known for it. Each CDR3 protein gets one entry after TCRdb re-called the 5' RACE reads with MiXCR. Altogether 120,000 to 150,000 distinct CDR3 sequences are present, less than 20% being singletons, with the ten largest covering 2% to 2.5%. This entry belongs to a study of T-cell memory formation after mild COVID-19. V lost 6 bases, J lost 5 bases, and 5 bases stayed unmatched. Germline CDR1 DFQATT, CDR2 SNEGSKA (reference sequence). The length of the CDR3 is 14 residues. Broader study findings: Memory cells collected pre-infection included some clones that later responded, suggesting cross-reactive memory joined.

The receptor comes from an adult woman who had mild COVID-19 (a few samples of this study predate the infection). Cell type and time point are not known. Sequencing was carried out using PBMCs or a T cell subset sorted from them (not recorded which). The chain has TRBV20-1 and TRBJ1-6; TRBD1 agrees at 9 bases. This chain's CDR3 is CSASRDRDNSPLHF. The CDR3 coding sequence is TGCAGTGCGTCGAGGGACAGGGATAATTCACCCCTCCACTTT.